Listed here are 10 T cell receptor beta chains from one sample, sequenced in a study of molecular identifiers for immune sequencing clone quantification (dated by TCRdb to the late 2010s). Receptors were amplified or captured by PCR. For sequencing, a NextSeq 500 was employed. TCRdb trimmed the raw reads at Q25, called clones with MiXCR and kept productive beta chains. Records with the same CDR3 protein are collapsed into one entry carrying the most frequent genes and DNA. Recorded for this sample are 400,000 to 600,000 distinct CDR3 sequences; roughly 24% of them occurred a single time. The leading ten clones occupy just over 0.75% of the sample. The material sequenced was naive CD8+ T cells from blood, with Jurkat cell RNA spiked in. Interpreted using the paper, the cell subset or site label stands for: FACS-sorted CD8+CD4-CCR7+CD45RA+ naive T cells. The source of these receptors is a human donor in good health. Some libraries in this study had Jurkat cell RNA spiked in.

J is TRBJ2-1 and V is TRBV7-2, with D possibly TRBD2 on 5 matching bases. The CDR3 length is 15 residues. V lost 5 bases to trimming and J lost 2 bases, with 13 bases between them. CDR1 is SGHTA and CDR2 is FQGNSA in the germline V gene. As DNA, the CDR3 is TGTGCCAGCAGCCCAGCGGTGGACCCCTACAATGAGCAGTTCTTC. Translated: CASSPAVDPYNEQFF.

This clonotype was found many times. This CDR3 reads CASSPGAPTDTQYF. In DNA form, the CDR3 reads TGTGCCAGCAGCCCCGGCGCTCCCACAGATACGCAGTATTTT. V usage is TRBV13 and J usage is TRBJ2-3; no clear D gene. The CDR3 covers 14 residues. Germline V lookup: CDR1 PRHDT, CDR2 FYEKMQ (reference sequence). V shed 5 bases and J shed 2 bases, with 11 bases lying between them.

To note about this clonotype: A much larger clonotype is one base distant, so this may be a read error. The rearrangement links TRBV29-1 to TRBJ1-2; D uncertain. CDR3 length: 13 residues. Looked up from germline, CDR1 is SQVTM and CDR2 is ANQGSEA. Deletions cut 1 base from V and 3 bases from J, with 9 bases between. CDR3 sequence reads: CSVEVQIYYGYTF. As DNA, the CDR3 is TGCAGCGTTGAAGTACAGATCTACTATGGCTACACCTTC.

This clonotype was recorded at least ten times. This chain links TRBV4-1 with TRBJ1-4; no reliable D call. V lost 8 bases, J lost 8 bases, and 6 bases lay in between. There are 10 residues in the CDR3. Germline V CDR1 and CDR2: MGHRA, YSYEKL. CDR3 DNA: TGCGCCAGCCTTGGGGAAAAACTGTTTTTT. Translation: CASLGEKLFF.

The chain couples TRBV5-6 to TRBJ2-5; 12 nucleotides align to TRBD2. J was trimmed by 4 bases and V by 1 base; bases with no gene match: 5. This CDR3 contains 16 residues. Germline V CDR1 and CDR2: SGHDT, YYEEEE. The CDR3 sequence is CASSLRLAGVLETQYF. The CDR3 bases are TGTGCCAGCAGCTTGAGACTAGCGGGAGTTCTAGAGACCCAGTACTTC.

This clonotype has ten or more counts. V is TRBV20-1 and J is TRBJ2-7; the match to TRBD2 covers 12 bases. Trimming removed 4 bases from V and 3 bases from J; junction bases left unmatched: 4. From germline, CDR1 is DFQATT and CDR2 SNEGSKA (reference sequence). The CDR3 is 14 residues long. This CDR3 reads CSATGTSGYYEQYF. In DNA form, the CDR3 reads TGCAGTGCTACCGGGACTAGCGGGTACTACGAGCAGTACTTC.

There are a few counts of this clonotype. This chain links TRBV19 with TRBJ1-5, with D perhaps TRBD1 (6 bases). Trimming removed 3 bases at V and 4 bases at J, with 13 bases between. The CDR3 is made up of 15 amino acids. The germline V gene has CDR1 LNHDA and CDR2 SQIVND (reference sequence). The CDR3 nucleotides are TGTGCCAGTAGTATTCGGGGGGCTGGTAATCAGCCCCAGCATTTT. It translates to CASSIRGAGNQPQHF. Based on the CDR3 plus reference TRBV19 and TRBJ1-5, the full variable domain is DGGITQSPKYLFRKEGQNVTLSCEQNLNHDAMYWYRQDPGQGLRLIYYSQIVNDFQKGDIAEGYSVSREKKESFPLTVTSAQKNPTAFYLCASSIRGAGNQPQHFGDGTRLSIL.

With regard to this clonotype: A much larger clone differs from this one at a single base, so this may be a read error. DNA of the CDR3: TGCGCCAGCAGCTTGGGGTTCCGGGACAGCGATTATGGCTACACCTTC. Protein: CASSLGFRDSDYGYTF. The chain couples TRBV5-1 to TRBJ1-2; 7 bases are shared with TRBD1. The CDR3 spans 16 residues. The germline gives CDR1 SGHRS, CDR2 YFSETQ. With V trimmed by 0 bases and J by 5 bases, 10 bases remained unmatched.

The J gene is TRBJ2-7, the V gene TRBV20-1, with 10 bases lining up with TRBD2. Per the germline V gene, CDR1 is DFQATT and CDR2 is SNEGSKA (reference sequence). There are 13 residues in the CDR3. V lost 5 bases and J lost 6; bases outside the gene matches: 7. DNA of the CDR3: TGCAGTGCTCATCTAGCGGGAGCGCTCGAGCAGTACTTC. Encoded protein: CSAHLAGALEQYF.

The chain recombines TRBV10-3 with TRBJ1-5, with D maybe TRBD1 (5 bases). This CDR3 spans 14 amino acids. Germline CDR1 reads ENHRY; CDR2 reads SYGVKD. The ends were cut back, 3 bases at V and 9 bases at J, with 15 bases in the middle. In DNA form, the CDR3 reads TGTGCCATCAGTGATCGGACACCCGATCGGCCCCAGCATTTT. It yields the protein CAISDRTPDRPQHF.